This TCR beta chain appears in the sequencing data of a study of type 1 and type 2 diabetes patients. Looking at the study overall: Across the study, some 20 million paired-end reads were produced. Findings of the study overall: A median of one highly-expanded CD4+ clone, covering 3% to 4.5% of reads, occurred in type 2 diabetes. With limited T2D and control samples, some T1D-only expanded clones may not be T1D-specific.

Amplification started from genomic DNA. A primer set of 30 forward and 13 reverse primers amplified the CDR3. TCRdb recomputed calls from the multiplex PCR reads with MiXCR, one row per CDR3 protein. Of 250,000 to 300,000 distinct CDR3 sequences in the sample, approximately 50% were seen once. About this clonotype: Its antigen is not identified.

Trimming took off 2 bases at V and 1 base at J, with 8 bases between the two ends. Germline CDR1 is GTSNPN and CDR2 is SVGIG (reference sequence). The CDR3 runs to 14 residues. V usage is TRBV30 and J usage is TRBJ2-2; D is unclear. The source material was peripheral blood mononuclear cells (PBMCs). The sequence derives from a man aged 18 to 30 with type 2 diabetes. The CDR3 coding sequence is TGTGCCTGGAGTACCACACTGAACACCGGGGAGCTGTTTTTT. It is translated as CAWSTTLNTGELFF.